The clone carrying this TCR beta chain was found a few times. Time point denoted: pre-sensitization, week 0. The treatment was: therapeutic diphenylcyclopropenone sensitization with weekly scalp DPC. CDR3 length equals 16 residues. Germline CDR1 SNHLY, CDR2 FYNNEI. V lost 1 base to trimming and J lost 14 bases; unmatched junction nucleotides: 16. The sample originates from a study of human T cells and chemical hapten exposure. Each CDR3 protein is one row after TCRdb ran MiXCR on the RACE reads. Of roughly 250,000 distinct CDR3 sequences listed, 7.5% to 9% are singletons. This chain connects TRBV2 to TRBJ2-3; 9 nucleotides match TRBD1. The sample here was whole blood, taken in connection with sensitization to the hapten diphenylcyclopropenone (DPC). The clonotype was recovered from a woman aged 40 to 55 with alopecia areata. Some clones in this sample may be carry-over from other donors' samples. CDR3 nucleotides: TGTGCCAGCAGTGAAGTCTATACAGGGGGCGCTGCTACTGGGTATTTT. Protein: CASSEVYTGGAATGYF. Looking up the rest from reference TRBV2 and TRBJ2-3 gives the full variable domain: EPEVTQTPSHQVTQMGQEVILRCVPISNHLYFYWYRQILGQKVEFLVSFYNNEISEKSEIFDDQFSVERPDGSNFTLKIRSTKLEDSAMYFCASSEVYTGGAATGYFGPGTRLTVL.